What follows are 10 T cell receptor beta chains derived from one specimen sequenced in a study of PD-L1 blockade in urothelial cancer. Libraries were prepared by immunoSEQ multiplex PCR; TCRdb keeps only in-frame clonotypes and omits some of them. The repertoire holds 40,000 to 45,000 clones, with roughly 85% as singletons. Sample time point: peripheral blood 6 weeks after treatment start. Sequencing was performed on PBMCs, taken around atezolizumab (anti-PD-L1) treatment. All receptors derive from a man in his sixties with urothelial cancer.

The chain uses TRBV19 and TRBJ1-1; 7 nucleotides agree with TRBD1. The V gene end was trimmed by 6 bases and the J gene end by 0 bases; junction bases not matched to a gene: 4. Per the germline V gene, CDR1 is LNHDA and CDR2 is SQIVND (reference sequence). CDR3 length equals 14 residues. The CDR3 DNA is TGTGCCAGTAGCCCGACAGGGTTGAACACTGAAGCTTTCTTT. This codes for CASSPTGLNTEAFF. The entire variable domain, with the rest obtained from reference TRBV19 and TRBJ1-1, is as follows: DGGITQSPKYLFRKEGQNVTLSCEQNLNHDAMYWYRQDPGQGLRLIYYSQIVNDFQKGDIAEGYSVSREKKESFPLTVTSAQKNPTAFYLCASSPTGLNTEAFFGQGTRLTVV.

V gene TRBV28 combines with J gene TRBJ2-1, with D possibly TRBD1 on 6 matching bases. Trimming removed 6 bases from V and 5 bases from J, with 20 bases in between. Germline V CDR1 and CDR2: MDHEN, SYDVKM. The CDR3 totals 16 residues. The CDR3 DNA is TGTGCCAGCAGGGAATCCCTTGGGACACCGGACAATGAGCAGTTCTTC. It codes for CASRESLGTPDNEQFF.

This sequence joins TRBV5-4 and TRBJ1-6, with TRBD1 matching over 8 bases. Trimming took 0 bases from V and 10 from J; bases not matched to a gene: 6. CDR1 and CDR2 (germline): SGHNT, YYREEE (reference sequence). The length of the CDR3 is 15 residues. In DNA form, the CDR3 reads TGTGCCAGCAGCTTGGGCGGGACAGGCCGGTCACCCCTCCACTTT. This translates into CASSLGGTGRSPLHF. The full variable domain, in which reference TRBV5-4 and TRBJ1-6 provide the parts outside the CDR3, is ETGVTQSPTHLIKTRGQQVTLRCSSQSGHNTVSWYQQALGQGPQFIFQYYREEENGRGNFPPRFSGLQFPNYSSELNVNALELDDSALYLCASSLGGTGRSPLHFGNGTRLTVT.

This clone was counted many times. The chain combines TRBV19 with TRBJ1-2; D ambiguous. The CDR3 has 12 residues. Germline V gene data show CDR1 as LNHDA and CDR2 as SQIVND (reference sequence). The V end lost 4 bases, the J end lost 3 bases, and 6 bases lay between the germline ends. The CDR3 DNA sequence: TGTGCCAGTAGTAACGGGGACTATGGCTACACCTTC. It specifies CASSNGDYGYTF.

The chain is built from TRBV7-2 and TRBJ1-5; weak D call: TRBD1 (5 bases). The CDR3 length is 16 residues. The germline V gene encodes CDR1 SGHTA and CDR2 FQGNSA. The V end was cut by 1 base, the J end by 3 bases, with 13 bases between. The CDR3 nucleotides read TGTGCCAGCAGCTTAGAAAACAGGTATACCAATCAGCCCCAGCATTTT. It yields the protein CASSLENRYTNQPQHF.

This sequence joins TRBV28 and TRBJ2-1; weak D call: TRBD1 (5 bases). The CDR3 contains 15 residues. Germline V gene lookup returns CDR1 MDHEN and CDR2 SYDVKM. Trimming stripped 2 bases from V and 7 bases from J, with 15 bases between. The CDR3 DNA follows: TGTGCCAGCAGTTTAGGACAAGGGTTGTGGAATGAGCAGTTCTTC. Encoded protein: CASSLGQGLWNEQFF. Looking up the rest from reference TRBV28 and TRBJ2-1 gives the full variable domain: DVKVTQSSRYLVKRTGEKVFLECVQDMDHENMFWYRQDPGLGLRLIYFSYDVKMKEKGDIPEGYSVSREKKERFSLILESASTNQTSMYLCASSLGQGLWNEQFFGPGTRLTVL.

The chain couples TRBV5-1 to TRBJ1-1; D remains unclear. Germline-derived CDR1 and CDR2 are SGHRS and YFSETQ. V was cut by 1 base and J by 2 bases, with 12 bases left in between. The length of the CDR3 is 15 residues. As DNA, the CDR3 is TGCGCCAGCAGCTTGTACGAACCGCGCAACACTGAAGCTTTCTTT. The encoded protein is CASSLYEPRNTEAFF.

V and J are TRBV30 and TRBJ2-3; D gene uncertain. V lost 2 bases and J lost 1, with 19 bases in between. CDR3 length: 17 amino acids. Looked up from germline, CDR1 is GTSNPN and CDR2 is SVGIG (reference sequence). The CDR3 DNA sequence: TGTGCCTGGAGTCCCAGAAGGTCCTCACGGGGCACAGATACGCAGTATTTT. As protein: CAWSPRRSSRGTDTQYF.

The rearrangement joins TRBV6-1 to TRBJ2-5; weak D call: TRBD1 (6 bases). The CDR3 sequence is 15 residues long. The germline gives CDR1 MNHNS, CDR2 SASEGT. V lost 2 bases and J 5 bases, leaving 15 bases between the germline ends. The CDR3 bases are TGTGCCAGCAGTGAAACCCTACAGGGATGGGAGACCCAGTACTTC. Protein product: CASSETLQGWETQYF.

The rearrangement links TRBV27 to TRBJ2-3, with D perhaps TRBD2 (7 bases). This CDR3 comprises 15 residues. Trimming left V 3 bases short and J 2 bases short, with 12 bases between. Germline assignment: CDR1 MNHEY and CDR2 SMNVEV (reference sequence). The CDR3 DNA reads TGTGCCAGCAGTTTTGAGGCGGGGGCCACAGATACGCAGTATTTT. This encodes CASSFEAGATDTQYF.